The 17 T cell receptor beta chains below were found in one sample sequenced in a study of cytomegalovirus exposure and HLA in healthy donors (dated by TCRdb to 2017 to 2019). Libraries were prepared through the immunoSEQ multiplex PCR assay. A mixture of 60 forward primers for TCR Vbeta segments and 13 reverse primers for TCR Jbeta segments was used in the multiplex PCR. In TCRdb, the immuneACCESS table is reduced to in-frame sequences with V and J assigned. These tables do not hold every clone; where another copy was compared, an unresolved V gene accounts for under half, and the others remain unexplained. This sample holds about 120,000 clones; roughly 70% were observed only once. The ten largest clones take up around 1.7% of the sample. The sequencing input was PBMCs. Source of these receptors: a young woman in good health and CMV-seronegative.

This clone was counted a few times. The chain combines TRBV15 with TRBJ2-1; D ambiguous. Germline V gives CDR1 LNHNV, CDR2 YYDKDF (reference sequence). V dropped 0 bases and J dropped 0 bases, with 6 bases sitting between them. The CDR3 has 15 amino acids. The CDR3 sequence is CATSRDSSSYNEQFF. The CDR3 DNA is TGTGCCACCAGCAGAGATAGCAGCTCCTACAATGAGCAGTTCTTC.

This chain links TRBV30 with TRBJ1-6; 9 nucleotides align to TRBD1. The germline gives CDR1 GTSNPN, CDR2 SVGIG (reference sequence). There are 15 residues in the CDR3. V trimming: 4 bases; J trimming: 5 bases; junction bases outside the gene matches: 6. The CDR3 loop reads CAWIAGQGNNSPLHF. DNA for the CDR3: TGTGCCTGGATTGCGGGACAGGGAAATAATTCACCCCTCCACTTT.

V is TRBV21-1 and J is TRBJ2-4; the table's D gene call, TRBD2, was not cross checked with the DNA. TRBV21-1 represents a pseudogene. This CDR3 is 17 amino acids long. The CDR3 reads CASSPGEGRPAKNIQYF. CDR3 nucleotides: TGTGCCAGCAGCCCCGGTGAGGGCAGGCCTGCCAAAAACATTCAGTACTTC.

In DNA, the CDR3 is TGTGCCAGCAGCCAAATCTCGGGGGGAAAAAACAATGAGCAGTTCTTC. Its protein product is CASSQISGGKNNEQFF. The chain employs TRBV4-2 and TRBJ2-1; 7 nucleotides match TRBD2. Trimming cost V 2 bases and J 5 bases; bases outside gene matches: 9. In germline, CDR1 is LGHNA, CDR2 YNFKEQ. The CDR3 is made up of 16 amino acids.

This clone showed up just a few times. This chain links TRBV2 with TRBJ1-6, with D unclear. The CDR3 loop spans 12 amino acids. Germline V gene sequence: CDR1 SNHLY, CDR2 FYNNEI. V lost 4 bases and J 7 bases, leaving 5 bases between the germline ends. CDR3 DNA: TGTGCCAGCAGTGTATTAAATTCACCCCTCCACTTT. It codes for CASSVLNSPLHF.

J is TRBJ1-4 and V is TRBV6-5; no definite D call. V was trimmed by 4 bases and J by 7 bases, leaving 10 bases between them. In germline, CDR1 is MNHEY, CDR2 SVGAGI. The CDR3 is made up of 13 amino acids. The CDR3 here is CASSSRDSEKLFF. The CDR3 DNA reads as TGTGCCAGCAGTTCGAGAGATAGTGAAAAACTGTTTTTT.

V and J are TRBV29-1 and TRBJ1-2; D possibly corresponds to TRBD1 (5 bases). The germline V and J ends were trimmed by 2 bases and 2 bases, with 12 bases remaining between them. Germline V lookup: CDR1 SQVTM, CDR2 ANQGSEA. There are 14 residues in the CDR3. The CDR3 nucleotides read TGCAGCGTTGAACCGACAGTATTCAACTATGGCTACACCTTC. It translates to CSVEPTVFNYGYTF.

As DNA, the CDR3 is TGTGCCAGTAGACCGGGACAGGGGGCTATCATGAGTTCGAACACTGAAGCTTTCTTT. Its protein product is CASRPGQGAIMSSNTEAFF. The chain joins TRBV19 to TRBJ1-1; 12 bases match TRBD1. This CDR3 comprises 19 residues. V lost 6 bases and J lost 1; bases outside the gene matches: 15. Germline CDR1 reads LNHDA; CDR2 reads SQIVND (reference sequence).

The chain has TRBV5-1 and TRBJ2-2, with TRBD2 as a possible D gene (6 bases). V was cut by 2 bases and J by 8 bases, with 13 bases left in between. Germline values: CDR1 SGHRS, CDR2 YFSETQ. The CDR3 totals 14 residues. The CDR3 bases are TGCGCCAGCAGCTTCGGGACTTCGAGTGGGGAGCTGTTTTTT. This sequence encodes CASSFGTSSGELFF.

V usage is TRBV5-8 and J usage is TRBJ1-2; D gene uncertain. Trimming removed 2 bases at V and 2 bases at J, with 10 bases between. Per germline, CDR1 SGHTS and CDR2 YDEGEE. The CDR3 is made up of 14 amino acids. The CDR3 sequence is CASSFRDENYGYTF. CDR3 bases: TGTGCCAGCAGCTTTCGGGATGAGAACTATGGCTACACCTTC.

The chain links TRBV4-2 to TRBJ2-5, with no clear D. The CDR3 consists of 13 residues. V lost 1 base to trimming and J lost 3 bases, with 6 bases between them. In germline, CDR1 is LGHNA, CDR2 YNFKEQ. The CDR3 loop is CASSQGRKETQYF. CDR3 DNA: TGTGCCAGCAGCCAAGGCAGGAAAGAGACCCAGTACTTC.

The rearrangement uses TRBV29-1 and TRBJ1-2, with 10 bases lining up with TRBD1. There are 13 residues in the CDR3. CDR1 and CDR2 from the germline V gene are SQVTM and ANQGSEA. V was pared by 6 bases and J by 3 bases, with 4 bases of the junction left unmatched. The CDR3 sequence: CSVTGGSYYGYTF. CDR3 coding DNA: TGCAGCGTGACAGGGGGCTCCTACTATGGCTACACCTTC.

The chain carries TRBV25-1 and TRBJ1-3, with D possibly matching TRBD1 (5 bases). From germline, CDR1 is MGHDK and CDR2 SYGVNS. CDR3 length: 16 residues. V shed 4 bases and J shed 0 bases, with 13 bases lying between them. CDR3 DNA: TGTGCCAGCAGTGGGCGGGACGGATTCTCTGGAAACACCATATATTTT. Amino acids: CASSGRDGFSGNTIYF.

The chain's CDR3 is CASSPQGQPYEQYF. In DNA, the CDR3 is TGTGCCAGCAGCCCACAGGGCCAACCCTACGAGCAGTACTTC. The chain joins TRBV7-9 to TRBJ2-7; D is possibly TRBD1 (6 bases). The CDR3 contains 14 residues. Trimming took 5 bases from V and 2 from J, leaving 13 bases between them. The germline V gene has CDR1 SEHNR and CDR2 FQNEAQ (reference sequence). The whole variable domain, remainder taken from reference TRBV7-9 and TRBJ2-7, is DTGVSQNPRHKITKRGQNVTFRCDPISEHNRLYWYRQTLGQGPEFLTYFQNEAQLEKSRLLSDRFSAERPKGSFSTLEIQRTEQGDSAMYLCASSPQGQPYEQYFGPGTRLTVT.

The chain recombines TRBV28 with TRBJ2-5, with 7 bases that match TRBD2. Germline V gene data show CDR1 as MDHEN and CDR2 as SYDVKM. Unmatched junction bases numbered 7, after V lost 4 bases and J lost 5 bases. There are 14 residues in the CDR3. CDR3 region: CASSYPAGSETQYF. CDR3 nucleotides: TGTGCCAGCAGTTATCCAGCGGGGTCGGAGACCCAGTACTTC.

The chain has TRBV6-1 and TRBJ1-2; D might be TRBD1 (5 bases). V was trimmed by 3 bases and J by 8 bases, leaving 10 bases between them. The V gene's germline CDR1 is MNHNS and CDR2 SASEGT. The CDR3 has 12 amino acids. CDR3 sequence: CASSDRQWGYTF. Written as DNA, the CDR3 is TGTGCCAGCAGTGACAGACAGTGGGGCTACACCTTC.

The chain recombines TRBV6-5 with TRBJ2-2; D perhaps matches TRBD1 (5 bases). CDR3 length equals 16 residues. V shed 1 base and J shed 0 bases, with 9 bases lying between them. The germline gives CDR1 MNHEY, CDR2 SVGAGI. The CDR3 coding sequence is TGTGCCAGCAGTTACTATCAGGGTGCGAACACCGGGGAGCTGTTTTTT. Encoded protein: CASSYYQGANTGELFF.